What follows describes a single T cell receptor beta chain. This clonotype was recorded many times. Its antigen is unknown. Nothing much larger sits one base from this clone, and base qualities are not available. The record originates from a study of early T cells in non-severe SARS-CoV-2 infection (dated by TCRdb to the early 2020s). Regarding the study in general: TCR sequencing used bulk RNA from unsorted whole blood, so alpha and beta chains could not be paired.

Including cysteine and phenylalanine, the CDR3 has 15 amino acids. CDR3 DNA is the only sequence kept; it has 45 bases, read in frame from the first base. In the germline V gene (reference sequence), CDR1 corresponds to LNHDA and CDR2 to SQIVND. V lost 5 bases and J lost 4 bases, and the count of bases not matched to a germline gene is 9. This was a case-control study nested in a cohort of healthcare workers in London, UK, who had nasopharyngeal swab PCR tests and blood samples taken every week. Healthcare workers were recruited between 23 and 31 March 2020, during the week of the UK lockdown, and were followed weekly for up to about 15 weeks. Here is what the overall study found, with its caveats: VDJdb matching was skewed toward anti-spike CD8 responses, so virus-specific expansions were likely underestimated and private and CD4 specificities were missed.

Library creation used 5' RACE. Data came from a NextSeq 500. To correct for sequencing error and PCR bias, the TCR library protocol tagged individual cDNA molecules with unique molecular identifiers. Sequencing covered both TCR alpha and beta chains, and within each sample the abundances of alpha and beta sequences were tightly co-correlated. The paper's data handling went like this. V gene, J gene and CDR3 annotation of TCR sequences was performed with Decombinator V4. Expanded TCRs were defined as changing significantly between any two time points under a Poisson model with p below 0.0001. TCR abundances were normalised to the total number of TCRs sequenced in each sample and reported as counts per million. TRAV1-2 paired with TRAJ12, TRAJ20 or TRAJ33 defined MAIT TCRs, while TRAV10 paired with TRAJ18 defined iNKT TCRs. VDJdb, accessed 1 November 2021, was searched for CMV, EBV and SARS-CoV-2 annotated TCRs, with TCRs annotated for multiple antigens excluded. TCRdb ran its own pipeline on the public reads, namely fastp trimming at Q25 and MiXCR clone calling, and kept in-frame beta chains. Every distinct CDR3 protein forms one entry, paired with its most common genes and DNA. TCRdb's processing, not the authors', yielded these V and J calls. Within this sample are about 61,000 distinct CDR3 sequences, with 12% of them counted one time only. The top ten hold approximately 1.1% of the sample.

The sequencing here drew on whole blood, taken at baseline. This sequence uses TRBV19 and TRBJ2-5; 8 middle bases align to TRBD1. The origin of this receptor is an adult who was a healthcare worker with PCR-confirmed SARS-CoV-2 infection or an uninfected control (not recorded which). The donor label of this sample is uncertain. The CDR3 protein: CASSSQGAPGETQYF. The DNA sequence follows: TGTGCCAGTAGTTCCCAGGGGGCGCCGGGAGAGACCCAGTACTTC.